This paragraph reports one T cell receptor (beta chain). Its specificity is not known. These data come from a study of CD8 T cells in Susac syndrome. Study-level results: The study recognized that the number of individuals in its TCR sequencing and HLA analysis was relatively small.

Trimming took 5 bases from V and 1 from J, leaving 15 bases between them. Germline CDR1 is MNHEY and CDR2 is SVGEGT. The CDR3 loop spans 16 amino acids. Reverse transcription of 0.5 to 1 ug RNA was performed with random hexamers. Amplification of TCR beta CDR3 was carried out by immunoSEQ multiplex PCR, which covered 54 Vbeta and 13 Jbeta segments. TCRdb re-called the immunoSEQ multiplex PCR reads with MiXCR, one entry per CDR3 protein. The sample holds about 190,000 distinct CDR3 sequences, approximately 93% seen once. TEMRA cells were FACS-enriched, and CD8+ and CD4+ T cells were isolated negatively.

The rearrangement joins TRBV6-2 or TRBV6-3 to TRBJ2-4; a possible D gene is TRBD2 (5 bases). Source material: CD4+ T cells from PBMCs. This clonotype originated in a human donor in good health. As DNA, the CDR3 is TGTGCCAGCAGTCACTGGTCTAGCTGGGCCAAAAACATTCAGTACTTC. As protein: CASSHWSSWAKNIQYF.